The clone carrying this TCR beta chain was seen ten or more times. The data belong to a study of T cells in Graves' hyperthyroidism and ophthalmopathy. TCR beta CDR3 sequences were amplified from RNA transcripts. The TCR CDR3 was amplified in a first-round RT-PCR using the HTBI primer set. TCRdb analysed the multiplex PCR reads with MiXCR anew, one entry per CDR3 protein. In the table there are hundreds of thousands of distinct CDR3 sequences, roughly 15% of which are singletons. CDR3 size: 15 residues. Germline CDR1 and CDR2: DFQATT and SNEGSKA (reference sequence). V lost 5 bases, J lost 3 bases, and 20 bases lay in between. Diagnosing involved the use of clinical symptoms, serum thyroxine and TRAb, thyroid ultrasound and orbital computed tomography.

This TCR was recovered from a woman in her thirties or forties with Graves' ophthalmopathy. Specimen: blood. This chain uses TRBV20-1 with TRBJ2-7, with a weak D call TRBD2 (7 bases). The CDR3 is CSAENRAGEIYEQYF. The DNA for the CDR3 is TGCAGTGCTGAGAACAGGGCGGGAGAAATCTACGAGCAGTACTTC.